These 3 T cell receptor beta chains share one sample of origin, sequenced in a study of T cell changes during pregnancy in multiple sclerosis. TCRdb keeps only in-frame clones here, not all; method: immunoSEQ multiplex PCR. The sample includes some 120,000 clones, roughly 95% of them seen just once. The specimen comprised peripheral blood, sampled after pregnancy. These receptors came from a female donor with multiple sclerosis, enrolled in a pregnancy study.

The chain has TRBV29-1 and TRBJ2-1; TRBD2 matches 12 bases. The CDR3 contains 18 residues. J was trimmed by 1 base and V by 0 bases; bases with no gene match: 7. Per the germline V gene, CDR1 is SQVTM and CDR2 is ANQGSEA. CDR3 sequence reads: CSVEDSSGRARSYNEQFF. In DNA, the CDR3 is TGCAGCGTTGAAGATTCTAGCGGGAGGGCCAGATCCTACAATGAGCAGTTCTTC.

This clone was recorded only once. The genes are TRBV28 and TRBJ1-5; TRBD1 aligns across 12 bases. The V segment lost 4 bases and the J segment 7 bases; nucleotides outside the gene matches: 5. Per the germline V gene, CDR1 is MDHEN and CDR2 is SYDVKM. The CDR3 extends over 15 amino acids. The CDR3 region has the DNA TGTGCCAGCAGTTCGGGACAGGGGGCCGGGCAGCCCCAGCATTTT. This codes for CASSSGQGAGQPQHF.

This chain links TRBV7-2 with TRBJ2-2; 13 bases are shared with TRBD2. CDR1 is SGHTA and CDR2 is FQGNSA in the germline V gene. V lost 2 bases and J lost 7; bases outside the gene matches: 7. The CDR3 length is 17 residues. The CDR3 sequence is CASSLNGLAGEVGELFF. DNA of the CDR3: TGTGCCAGCAGCTTAAATGGACTAGCGGGAGAGGTCGGGGAGCTGTTTTTT.